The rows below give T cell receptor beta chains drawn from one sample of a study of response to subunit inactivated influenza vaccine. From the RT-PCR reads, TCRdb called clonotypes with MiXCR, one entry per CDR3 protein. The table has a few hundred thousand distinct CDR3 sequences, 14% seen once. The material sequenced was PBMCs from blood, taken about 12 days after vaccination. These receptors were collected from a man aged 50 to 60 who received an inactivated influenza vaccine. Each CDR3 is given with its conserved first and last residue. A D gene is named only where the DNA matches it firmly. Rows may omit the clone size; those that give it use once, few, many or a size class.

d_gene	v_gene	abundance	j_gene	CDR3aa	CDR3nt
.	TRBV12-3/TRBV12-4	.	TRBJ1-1	CASSPGEGAFF	TGTGCCAGCAGTCCAGGGGAGGGAGCTTTCTTT
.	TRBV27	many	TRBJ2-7	CASSLGGGGLYEQYF	TGTGCCAGCAGTTTAGGGGGAGGGGGCCTCTACGAGCAGTACTTC
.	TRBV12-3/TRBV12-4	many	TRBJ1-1	CASSPYRDTEAFF	TGTGCCAGCAGTCCCTACAGGGACACTGAAGCTTTCTTT
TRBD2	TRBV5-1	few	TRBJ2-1	CASSLDPSGGTLRFF	TGCGCCAGCAGCTTGGACCCTAGCGGGGGCACTTTGAGGTTCTTC
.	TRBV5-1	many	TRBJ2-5	CASSFRARETQYF	TGCGCCAGCAGCTTCAGGGCCCGAGAGACCCAGTACTTC
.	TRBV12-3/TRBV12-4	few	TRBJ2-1	CASSYPSPYNEQFF	TGTGCCAGCAGTTACCCTAGCCCCTACAATGAGCAGTTCTTC
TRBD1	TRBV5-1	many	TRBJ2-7	CASSDPDRGREQYF	TGCGCCAGCAGCGACCCCGACAGGGGACGCGAGCAGTACTTC
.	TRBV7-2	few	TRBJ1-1	CASSVDRVNTEAFF	TGTGCCAGCAGCGTGGACAGAGTGAACACTGAAGCTTTCTTT
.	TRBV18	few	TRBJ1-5	CASSPSDSNQPQHF	TGTGCCAGCTCACCCTCGGATAGCAATCAGCCCCAGCATTTT
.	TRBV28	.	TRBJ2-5	CASSGSGLAEGAEETQYF	TGTGCCAGCAGTGGCTCGGGGCTAGCGGAGGGGGCGGAAGAGACCCAGTACTTC
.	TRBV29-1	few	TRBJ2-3	CSALRDSTDTQYF	TGCAGCGCCTTACGGGACTCCACAGATACGCAGTATTTT
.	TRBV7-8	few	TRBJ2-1	CASSYFAGGGNEQFF	TGTGCCAGCAGCTATTTCGCGGGTGGGGGGAATGAGCAGTTCTTC
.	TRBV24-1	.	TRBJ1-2	CATSETTFDGYTF	TGTGCCACCAGTGAGACCACCTTTGATGGCTACACCTTC
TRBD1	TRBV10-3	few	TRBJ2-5	CAIGQGWETQYF	TGTGCCATCGGACAGGGCTGGGAGACCCAGTACTTC
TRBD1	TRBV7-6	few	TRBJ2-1	CASSLDPTGVDNEQFF	TGTGCCAGCAGCTTAGATCCGACAGGGGTCGACAATGAGCAGTTCTTC
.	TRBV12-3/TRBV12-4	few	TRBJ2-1	CASSLYGGLWNEQFF	TGTGCCAGCAGTTTATATGGAGGGCTATGGAATGAGCAGTTCTTC
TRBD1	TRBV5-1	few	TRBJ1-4	CASSSGTAAEKLFF	TGCGCCAGCAGTTCCGGGACAGCGGCTGAAAAACTGTTTTTT
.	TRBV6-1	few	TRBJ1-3	CASSRDNYSSGNTIYF	TGTGCCAGCAGTAGAGACAACTATAGCTCTGGAAACACCATATATTTT
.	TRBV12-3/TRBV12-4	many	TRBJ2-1	CASSKQGHEQFF	TGTGCCAGCAGTAAACAGGGCCATGAGCAGTTCTTC
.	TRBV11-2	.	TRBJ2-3	CASSLGQLTTSDTQYF	TGTGCCAGCAGCTTAGGACAGCTGACTACAAGCGATACGCAGTATTTT
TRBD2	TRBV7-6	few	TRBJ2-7	CASSPRTSGDPHRLREQYF	TGTGCCAGCAGCCCACGGACTAGCGGGGACCCCCATCGTCTTCGCGAGCAGTACTTC
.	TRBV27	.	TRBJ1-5	CASSMVSNQPQHF	TGTGCCAGCAGTATGGTTAGCAATCAGCCCCAGCATTTT
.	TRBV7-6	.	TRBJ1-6	CASSFEGRESPLHF	TGTGCCAGCAGCTTCGAGGGGCGGGAATCACCCCTCCACTTT
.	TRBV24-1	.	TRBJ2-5	CATSDFGTRETQYF	TGTGCCACCAGTGATTTTGGGACACGGGAGACCCAGTACTTC
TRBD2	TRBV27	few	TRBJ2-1	CASNPGGTSRYNEQFF	TGTGCCAGCAACCCCGGTGGGACTAGCAGGTACAATGAGCAGTTCTTC
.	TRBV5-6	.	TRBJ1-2	CASLGGYYGYTF	TGTGCCAGCCTGGGAGGGTACTATGGCTACACCTTC
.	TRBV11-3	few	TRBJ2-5	CASSQELWGTQYF	TGTGCCAGCAGCCAGGAGTTGTGGGGGACCCAGTACTTC
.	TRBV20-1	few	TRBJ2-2	CSASLYTAGELFF	TGCAGTGCTAGTCTCTATACCGCCGGGGAGCTGTTTTTT
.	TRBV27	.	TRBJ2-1	CASSFGELNYNEQFF	TGTGCCAGCAGTTTTGGGGAACTAAATTACAATGAGCAGTTCTTC
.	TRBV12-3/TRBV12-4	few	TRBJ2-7	CASRRLADVDEQYF	TGTGCCAGCAGACGCCTGGCTGACGTCGACGAGCAGTACTTC
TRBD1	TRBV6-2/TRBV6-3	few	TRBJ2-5	CASSYNYRGRREGKVSTQYF	TGTGCCAGCAGTTACAACTACAGGGGGCGCAGAGAGGGGAAAGTCTCGACCCAGTACTTC
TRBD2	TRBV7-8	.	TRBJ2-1	CASSLGAGGLFLEQFF	TGTGCCAGCAGCTTGGGAGCGGGGGGCCTCTTTCTTGAGCAGTTCTTC
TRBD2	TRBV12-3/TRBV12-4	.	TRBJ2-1	CASSTQRGGPFF	TGTGCCAGCAGTACCCAGCGGGGGGGCCCGTTCTTC
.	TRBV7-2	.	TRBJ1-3	CASSYTRQGNTIYF	TGTGCCAGCAGCTACACGCGACAGGGAAACACCATATATTTT
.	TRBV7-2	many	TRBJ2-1	CASSLGRYNEQFF	TGTGCCAGCAGTTTAGGGCGCTACAATGAGCAGTTCTTC
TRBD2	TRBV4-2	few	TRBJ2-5	CASSSPTSGGAVETQYF	TGTGCCAGCAGCTCCCCGACTAGCGGGGGGGCAGTGGAGACCCAGTACTTC
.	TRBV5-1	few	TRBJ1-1	CASSLAGGAANTEAFF	TGCGCCAGCAGCCTGGCGGGGGGCGCGGCGAACACTGAAGCTTTCTTT
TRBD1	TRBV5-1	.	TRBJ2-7	CASSVLGQGPDEQYF	TGCGCCAGCAGCGTCCTGGGACAGGGCCCCGACGAGCAGTACTTC
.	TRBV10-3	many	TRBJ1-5	CAISESVTQPQHF	TGTGCCATCAGTGAGTCCGTGACCCAGCCCCAGCATTTT
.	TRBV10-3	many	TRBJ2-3	CAISSDGSTDTQYF	TGTGCCATCAGTTCCGACGGTAGCACAGATACGCAGTATTTT
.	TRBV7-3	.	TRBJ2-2	CASSLLGPMNTGELFF	TGTGCCAGCAGCTTATTGGGACCGATGAACACCGGGGAGCTGTTTTTT
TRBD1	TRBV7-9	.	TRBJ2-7	CASSLVEGGRYEQYF	TGTGCCAGCAGCTTAGTAGAAGGGGGCAGGTACGAGCAGTACTTC
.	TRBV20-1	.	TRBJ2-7	CSAREGWDFQYF	TGCAGTGCTAGAGAAGGTTGGGACTTTCAGTACTTC
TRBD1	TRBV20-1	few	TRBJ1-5	CSAREGQANQPQHF	TGCAGTGCTAGAGAAGGACAGGCGAATCAGCCCCAGCATTTT
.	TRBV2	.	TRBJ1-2	CASRVMGARESGYTF	TGTGCCAGCAGGGTTATGGGGGCTCGGGAGTCTGGCTACACCTTC
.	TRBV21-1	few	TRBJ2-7	CASSSYKYEQYF	TGTGCCAGCAGCAGCTACAAGTACGAGCAGTACTTC
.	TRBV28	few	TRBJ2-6	CASLAGSGANVLTF	TGTGCCAGCCTCGCGGGATCTGGGGCCAACGTCCTGACTTTC
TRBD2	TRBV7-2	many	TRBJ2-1	CASSLTGGTDYEQFF	TGTGCCAGCAGCCTGACGGGGGGGACGGACTATGAGCAGTTCTTC
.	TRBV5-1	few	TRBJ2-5	CASKASETQYF	TGCGCCAGCAAGGCGTCAGAGACCCAGTACTTC